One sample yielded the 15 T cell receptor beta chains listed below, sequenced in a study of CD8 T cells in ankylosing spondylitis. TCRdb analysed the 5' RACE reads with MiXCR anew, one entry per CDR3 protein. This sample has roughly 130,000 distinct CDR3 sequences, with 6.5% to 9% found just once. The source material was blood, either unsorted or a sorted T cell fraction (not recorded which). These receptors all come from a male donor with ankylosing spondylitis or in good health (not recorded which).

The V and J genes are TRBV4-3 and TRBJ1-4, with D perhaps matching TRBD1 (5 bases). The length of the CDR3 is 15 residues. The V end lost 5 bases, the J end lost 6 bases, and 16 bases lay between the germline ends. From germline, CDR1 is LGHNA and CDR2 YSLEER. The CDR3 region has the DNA TGCGCCAGCAGCGAAAATCCGGGGGTAGATGAAAAACTGTTTTTT. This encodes CASSENPGVDEKLFF.

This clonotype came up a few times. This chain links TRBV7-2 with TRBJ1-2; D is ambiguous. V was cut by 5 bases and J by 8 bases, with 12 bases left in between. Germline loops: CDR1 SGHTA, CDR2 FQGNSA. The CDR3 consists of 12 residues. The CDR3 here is CASSPSTSGYTF. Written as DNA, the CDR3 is TGTGCCAGCAGCCCTAGCACCAGCGGCTACACCTTC. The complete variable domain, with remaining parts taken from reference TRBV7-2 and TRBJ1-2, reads GAGVSQSPSNKVTEKGKDVELRCDPISGHTALYWYRQSLGQGLEFLIYFQGNSAPDKSGLPSDRFSAERTGGSVSTLTIQRTQQEDSAVYLCASSPSTSGYTFGSGTRLTVV.

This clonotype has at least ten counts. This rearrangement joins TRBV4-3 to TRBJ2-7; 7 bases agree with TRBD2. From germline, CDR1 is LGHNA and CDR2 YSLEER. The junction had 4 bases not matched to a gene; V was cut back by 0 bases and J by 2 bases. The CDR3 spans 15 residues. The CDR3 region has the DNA TGCGCCAGCAGCCAAGATGGGGGGGGTCCCTACGAGCAGTACTTC. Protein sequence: CASSQDGGGPYEQYF.

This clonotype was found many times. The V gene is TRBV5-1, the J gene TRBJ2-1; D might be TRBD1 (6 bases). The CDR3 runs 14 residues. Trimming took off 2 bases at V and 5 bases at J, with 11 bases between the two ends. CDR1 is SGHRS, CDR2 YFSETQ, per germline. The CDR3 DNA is TGCGCCAGCAGCTTAGGACAGACAAACAATGAGCAGTTCTTC. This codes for CASSLGQTNNEQFF.

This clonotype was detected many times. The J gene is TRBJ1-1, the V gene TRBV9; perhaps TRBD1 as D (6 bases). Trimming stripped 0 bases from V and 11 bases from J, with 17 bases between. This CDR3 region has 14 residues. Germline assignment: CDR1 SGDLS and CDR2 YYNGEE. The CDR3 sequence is CASSVEGQPRQAFF. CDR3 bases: TGTGCCAGCAGCGTAGAGGGACAACCCAGGCAGGCTTTCTTT.

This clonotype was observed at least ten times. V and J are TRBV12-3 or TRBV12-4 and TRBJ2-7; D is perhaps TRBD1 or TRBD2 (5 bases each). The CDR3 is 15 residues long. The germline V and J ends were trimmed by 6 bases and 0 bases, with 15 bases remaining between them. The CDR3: CASSPSGGSSYEQYF. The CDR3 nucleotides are TGTGCCAGCAGCCCCAGTGGGGGTTCCTCCTACGAGCAGTACTTC.

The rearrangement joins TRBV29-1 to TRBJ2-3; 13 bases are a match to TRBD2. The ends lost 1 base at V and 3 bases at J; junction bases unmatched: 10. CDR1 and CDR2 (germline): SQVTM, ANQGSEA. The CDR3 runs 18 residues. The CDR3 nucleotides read TGCAGCGTTGAAGCCAGGATGCAGACTAGCGGGAGGACAGATACGCAGTATTTT. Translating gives CSVEARMQTSGRTDTQYF.

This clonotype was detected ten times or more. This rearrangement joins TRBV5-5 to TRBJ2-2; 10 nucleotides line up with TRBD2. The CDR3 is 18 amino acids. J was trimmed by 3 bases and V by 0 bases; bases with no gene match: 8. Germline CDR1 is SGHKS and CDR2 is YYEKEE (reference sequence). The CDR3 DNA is TGTGCCAGCAGCTTGGAAACGGCTAGCGGGAGTTACACCGGGGAGCTGTTTTTT. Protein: CASSLETASGSYTGELFF.

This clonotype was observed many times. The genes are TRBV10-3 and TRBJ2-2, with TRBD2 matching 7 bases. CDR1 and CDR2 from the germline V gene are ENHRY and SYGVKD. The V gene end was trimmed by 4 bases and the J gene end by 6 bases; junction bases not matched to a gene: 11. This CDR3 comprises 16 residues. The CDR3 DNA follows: TGTGCCATCAGTGGCCTCCCGACTAGCTCTCCCGGGGAGCTGTTTTTT. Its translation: CAISGLPTSSPGELFF.

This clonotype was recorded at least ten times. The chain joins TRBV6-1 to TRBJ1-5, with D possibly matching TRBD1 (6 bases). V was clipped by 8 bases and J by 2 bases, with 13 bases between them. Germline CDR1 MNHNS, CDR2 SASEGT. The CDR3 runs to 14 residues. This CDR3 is CASLTGRGNQPQHF. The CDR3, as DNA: TGTGCCAGCCTAACAGGGAGAGGCAATCAGCCCCAGCATTTT.

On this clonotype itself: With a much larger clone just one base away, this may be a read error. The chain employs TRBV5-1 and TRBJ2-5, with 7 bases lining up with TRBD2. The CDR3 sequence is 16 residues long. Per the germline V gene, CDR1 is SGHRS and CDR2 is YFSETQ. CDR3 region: CASSLEAGALGENQYF. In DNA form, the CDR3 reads TGCGCCAGCAGCTTGGAGGCGGGAGCGTTGGGAGAGAACCAGTACTTC.

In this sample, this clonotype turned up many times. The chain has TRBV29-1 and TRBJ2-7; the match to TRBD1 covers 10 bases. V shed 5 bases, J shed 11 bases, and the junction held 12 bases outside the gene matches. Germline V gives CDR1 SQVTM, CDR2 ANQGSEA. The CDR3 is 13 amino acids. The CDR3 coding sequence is TGCAGCGTTTCTCGGGACAGGGGCCGCCGAAAGTACTTC. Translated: CSVSRDRGRRKYF.

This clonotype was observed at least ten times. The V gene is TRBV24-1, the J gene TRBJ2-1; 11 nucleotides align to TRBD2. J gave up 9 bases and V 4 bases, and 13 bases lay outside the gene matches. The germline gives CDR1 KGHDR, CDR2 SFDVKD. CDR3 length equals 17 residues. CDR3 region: CATSDPGLAGPLGEQFF. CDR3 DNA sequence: TGTGCCACCAGTGACCCCGGACTAGCGGGCCCGTTGGGTGAGCAGTTCTTC.

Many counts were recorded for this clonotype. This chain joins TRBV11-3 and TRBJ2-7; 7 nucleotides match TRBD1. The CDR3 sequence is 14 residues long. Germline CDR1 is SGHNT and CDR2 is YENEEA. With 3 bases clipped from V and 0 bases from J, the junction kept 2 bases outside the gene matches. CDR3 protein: CASSLTGNSYEQYF. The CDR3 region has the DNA TGTGCCAGCAGCTTGACAGGGAACTCCTACGAGCAGTACTTC.

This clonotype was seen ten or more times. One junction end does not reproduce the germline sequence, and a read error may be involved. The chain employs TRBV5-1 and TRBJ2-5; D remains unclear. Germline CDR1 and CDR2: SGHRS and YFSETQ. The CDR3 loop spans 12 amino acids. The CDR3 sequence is CASSLDQETQYF. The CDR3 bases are TGTGCCAGCAGTTTGGACCAAGAGACCCAGTACTTC.